One and the same sample provided the 21 T cell receptor beta chains below, sequenced in a study of cytomegalovirus exposure and HLA in healthy donors. It was with 60 Vbeta and 13 Jbeta primers that the PCR ran. Repertoires were generated with immunoSEQ multiplex PCR, while TCRdb's copy carries only in-frame clones and drops some. The sample lists about 170,000 clones, less than 85% occurring once. Material: PBMCs. The receptors come from a boy aged 2 to 9 in good health and CMV-seronegative.

V is TRBV28 and J is TRBJ2-1, with D tentatively TRBD2 (5 bases). V gave up 2 bases and J gave up 6 bases, with 17 bases separating them. CDR3 length: 16 amino acids. Germline V gives CDR1 MDHEN, CDR2 SYDVKM. DNA for the CDR3: TGTGCCAGCAGTTTAAGGCGAGGGTTGCAAATCAATGAGCAGTTCTTC. This encodes CASSLRRGLQINEQFF.

The chain recombines TRBV11-2 with TRBJ1-6; the match to TRBD1 covers 8 bases. J gave up 4 bases and V 1 base, and 3 bases lay outside the gene matches. The CDR3 is 16 amino acids. The germline CDR1 and CDR2 sequences are SGHAT and FQNNGV. CDR3 in amino acids: CASSLAGGGYNSPLHF. The DNA of the CDR3 is TGTGCCAGCAGCTTAGCAGGGGGCGGATATAATTCACCCCTCCACTTT.

The chain employs TRBV6-1 and TRBJ2-3, with 14 bases aligning to TRBD2. CDR3 length: 18 amino acids. After removal of 4 bases from V and 4 bases from J, the junction contained 10 bases not matched to a gene. In germline, CDR1 is MNHNS, CDR2 SASEGT. This CDR3 is CASSAAGTSGRRADTQYF. The CDR3 DNA follows: TGTGCCAGCAGTGCGGCCGGGACTAGCGGGAGAAGGGCAGATACGCAGTATTTT.

This chain uses TRBV15 with TRBJ1-4; the match to TRBD1 covers 12 bases. J gave up 8 bases and V 5 bases, and 6 bases lay outside the gene matches. The CDR3 extends over 15 amino acids. Looked up from germline, CDR1 is LNHNV and CDR2 is YYDKDF (reference sequence). The CDR3 nucleotides are TGTGCCACCAGCGTCGGGACAGGGGGCAGAGAAAAACTGTTTTTT. This encodes CATSVGTGGREKLFF.

The chain links TRBV13 to TRBJ1-1; D is ambiguous. Germline assignment: CDR1 PRHDT and CDR2 FYEKMQ (reference sequence). The CDR3 runs 12 residues. The ends were cut back, 2 bases at V and 5 bases at J, with 6 bases in the middle. CDR3 protein: CASSLSRTEAFF. The CDR3 DNA reads TGTGCCAGCAGCTTATCGAGAACTGAAGCTTTCTTT.

The chain links TRBV13 to TRBJ1-3; D is unclear. Germline-derived CDR1 and CDR2 are PRHDT and FYEKMQ (reference sequence). This CDR3 region has 14 residues. Trimming shortened V by 0 bases and J by 4 bases, and 7 bases separated the two germline ends. As DNA, the CDR3 is TGTGCCAGCAGCTTAGGACAATCCGGAAACACCATATATTTT. Protein: CASSLGQSGNTIYF.

This chain links TRBV5-1 with TRBJ1-6, with 7 bases matching TRBD1. The ends lost 4 bases at V and 2 bases at J; junction bases unmatched: 3. CDR3 size: 15 residues. CDR1 is SGHRS and CDR2 is YFSETQ in the germline V gene. CDR3 protein: CASSVGTAYNSPLHF. The DNA for the CDR3 is TGCGCCAGCAGCGTCGGGACAGCCTATAATTCACCCCTCCACTTT.

The chain couples TRBV13 to TRBJ1-2; D possibly corresponds to TRBD1 (6 bases). The CDR3 extends over 13 amino acids. The germline gives CDR1 PRHDT, CDR2 FYEKMQ (reference sequence). V was pared by 1 base and J by 3 bases, with 6 bases between. The CDR3 here is CASSLAGDYGYTF. In DNA, the CDR3 is TGTGCCAGCAGCTTAGCAGGGGACTATGGCTACACCTTC.

V usage is TRBV6-4 and J usage is TRBJ2-2, with 8 bases lining up with TRBD2. V was clipped by 6 bases and J by 5 bases; unmatched bases: 5. This CDR3 region has 14 residues. Germline V CDR1 and CDR2: MRHNA, SNTAGT. CDR3 sequence reads: CASSAGGETGELFF. CDR3 sequence (DNA): TGTGCCAGCAGCGCCGGGGGGGAGACCGGGGAGCTGTTTTTT.

The rearrangement links TRBV11-2 to TRBJ2-1; 11 positions agree with TRBD2. The CDR3 has 15 amino acids. Germline V lookup: CDR1 SGHAT, CDR2 FQNNGV. Trimming removed 6 bases from V and 4 bases from J; junction bases left unmatched: 5. CDR3 residues: CASSQGLADYNEQFF. CDR3 nucleotide sequence: TGTGCCAGCAGTCAGGGACTAGCGGATTACAATGAGCAGTTCTTC.

The chain employs TRBV10-1 and TRBJ1-6, with D unclear. Germline CDR1 is WNHNN and CDR2 is SYGVQD (reference sequence). The V end was cut by 4 bases, the J end by 7 bases, with 14 bases between. The CDR3 is 15 residues long. The CDR3 DNA is TGCGCCAGCAGTGCGGACCGCCGAGGGAATTCACCCCTCCACTTT. Translated: CASSADRRGNSPLHF.

The gene calls are TRBV9 and TRBJ2-7; 10 nucleotides agree with TRBD1. This CDR3 spans 16 amino acids. Germline CDR1 and CDR2: SGDLS and YYNGEE. After removal of 4 bases from V and 2 bases from J, the junction contained 9 bases not matched to a gene. The chain's CDR3 is CASSLGGGQGTYEQYF. The DNA for the CDR3 is TGTGCCAGCAGCCTTGGAGGGGGACAGGGGACCTACGAGCAGTACTTC.

The genes are TRBV2 and TRBJ1-2, with no clear D. CDR1 and CDR2 from the germline V gene are SNHLY and FYNNEI. CDR3 length equals 14 residues. Trimming left V 6 bases short and J 6 bases short, with 17 bases between. DNA for the CDR3: TGTGCCAGCAGGGGTCTTAGGAGCGCCCATGGCTACACCTTC. It translates to CASRGLRSAHGYTF.

The J gene is TRBJ2-5, the V gene TRBV5-4; the D gene is possibly TRBD2 (6 bases). Trimming pared 4 bases from V and 1 base from J, leaving 17 bases between. CDR1 SGHNT and CDR2 YYREEE come from the germline V gene (reference sequence). CDR3 size: 16 residues. For the CDR3, the DNA is TGTGCCAGCAGCCCCTCGACTAGTTTGCTCCAAGAGACCCAGTACTTC. Translation: CASSPSTSLLQETQYF.

This CDR3 reads CAWRDTGRNQPQHF. CDR3 bases: TGTGCCTGGAGAGATACAGGGAGAAATCAGCCCCAGCATTTT. The chain employs TRBV30 and TRBJ1-5, with D tentatively TRBD1 (6 bases). CDR3 length equals 14 residues. Trimming cost V 3 bases and J 4 bases, with 13 bases left between them. CDR1 GTSNPN and CDR2 SVGIG come from the germline V gene (reference sequence).

Worth noting for this clone: Germline and junction disagree at one end, which may indicate a read error. V is TRBV7-9 and J is TRBJ1-2; unclear D gene. Germline lookup yields CDR1 SEHNR and CDR2 FQNEAQ (reference sequence). This CDR3 has 13 residues. The CDR3 DNA reads TGTTCCAGCGGGAGGGCTGCTAACTATGGCTACACCTTC. This encodes CSSGRAANYGYTF. The full variable domain, completed using reference TRBV7-9 and TRBJ1-2, is DTGVSQNPRHKITKRGQNVTFRCDPISEHNRLYWYRQTLGQGPEFLTYFQNEAQLEKSRLLSDRFSAERPKGSFSTLEIQRTEQGDSAMYLCSSGRAANYGYTFGSGTRLTVV.

The gene calls are TRBV2 and TRBJ2-5; possible D gene TRBD1, 6 bases. The V and J ends lost 6 bases and 2 bases respectively, with 13 bases between them. The CDR3 is 14 amino acids. The germline gives CDR1 SNHLY, CDR2 FYNNEI. The DNA of the CDR3 is TGTGCCAGCAGGGGGGCCGTTTCTCAAGAGACCCAGTACTTC. Translating gives CASRGAVSQETQYF.

The genes are TRBV28 and TRBJ2-7; weak D call: TRBD1 (5 bases). This CDR3 is built from 12 residues. The germline V gene has CDR1 MDHEN and CDR2 SYDVKM. Deletions cut 6 bases from V and 2 bases from J, with 8 bases between. This chain's CDR3 is CASRQTAYEQYV. CDR3 sequence (DNA): TGTGCCAGCAGGCAGACAGCCTACGAGCAGTACGTC.

The chain joins TRBV7-9 to TRBJ2-2, with 9 bases aligning to TRBD2. This CDR3 region has 15 residues. The ends lost 8 bases at V and 4 bases at J; junction bases unmatched: 8. Germline CDR1 SEHNR, CDR2 FQNEAQ (reference sequence). The CDR3 protein is CASGLAGPFTGELFF. CDR3 sequence (DNA): TGTGCCAGCGGTCTAGCGGGACCCTTCACCGGGGAGCTGTTTTTT.

V and J are TRBV2 and TRBJ2-2, with 7 bases aligning to TRBD2. Germline-derived CDR1 and CDR2 are SNHLY and FYNNEI. This CDR3 has 17 amino acids. V lost 2 bases, J lost 5 bases, and 11 bases stayed unmatched. CDR3 in DNA: TGTGCCAGCAGTGAAAGCGTAAGGGGAGGGAGGACCGGGGAGCTGTTTTTT. It is translated as CASSESVRGGRTGELFF.

The CDR3, as DNA: TGTGCCAGCAGCACCCGGGACAGGGGTGGTGAAGCTTTCTTT. Encoded protein: CASSTRDRGGEAFF. The chain joins TRBV21-1 to TRBJ1-1; the table's D call of TRBD1 was not tested on the DNA. TRBV21-1 counts as a pseudogene. The CDR3 is 14 residues long.